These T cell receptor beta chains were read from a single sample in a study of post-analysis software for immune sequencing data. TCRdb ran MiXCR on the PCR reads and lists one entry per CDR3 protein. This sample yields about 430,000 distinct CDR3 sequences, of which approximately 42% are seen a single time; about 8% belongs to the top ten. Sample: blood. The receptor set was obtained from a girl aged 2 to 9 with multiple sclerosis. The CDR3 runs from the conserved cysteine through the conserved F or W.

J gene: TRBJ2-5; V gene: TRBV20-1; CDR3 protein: CSAMTGTPQETQYF
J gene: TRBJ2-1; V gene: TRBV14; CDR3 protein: CASSHQASLEQFF
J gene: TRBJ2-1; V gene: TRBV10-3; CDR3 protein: CAISPQEDAGEQFF
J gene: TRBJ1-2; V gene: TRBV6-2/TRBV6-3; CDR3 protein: CASSYNRDDFYGYTF
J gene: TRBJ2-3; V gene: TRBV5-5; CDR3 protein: CASSRLGGLDTQYF
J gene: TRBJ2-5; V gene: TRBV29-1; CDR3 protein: CSVFRGRNEQYF
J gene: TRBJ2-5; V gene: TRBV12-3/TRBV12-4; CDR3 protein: CASSPQGSSGEQETQYF
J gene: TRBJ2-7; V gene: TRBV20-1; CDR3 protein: CSASIPSGRGYEQYF
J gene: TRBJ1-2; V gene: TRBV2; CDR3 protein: CASSEAVVGQGSGYTF
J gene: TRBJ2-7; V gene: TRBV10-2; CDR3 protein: CASSPTPGTSGGYEQYF
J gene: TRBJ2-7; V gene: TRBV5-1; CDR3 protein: CASSLPPWYEQYF
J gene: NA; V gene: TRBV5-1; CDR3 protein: CASSVGQGFAYEQYF
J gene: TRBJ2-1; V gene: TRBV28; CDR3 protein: CASSSTSGRGSEQFF
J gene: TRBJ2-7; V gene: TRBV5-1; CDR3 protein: CASSLGQAGYYEQYF
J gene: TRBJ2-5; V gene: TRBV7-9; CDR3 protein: CASSLASREETQYF
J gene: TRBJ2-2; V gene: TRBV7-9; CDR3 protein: CASSPRDRDSANTGELFF
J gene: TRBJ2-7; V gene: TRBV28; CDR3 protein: CASSLYGGAGVEQYF
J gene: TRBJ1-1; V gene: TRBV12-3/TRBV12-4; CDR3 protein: CASSSGTPGNTEAFF
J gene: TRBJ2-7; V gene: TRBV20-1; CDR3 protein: CSAATVYEQYF
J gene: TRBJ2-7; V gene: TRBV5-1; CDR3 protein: CASSLGTSGNYEQYF
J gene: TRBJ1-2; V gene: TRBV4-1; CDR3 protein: CTSSQAGTIGGGYTF
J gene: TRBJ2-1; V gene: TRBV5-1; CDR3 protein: CASSLPDGSYNEQFF
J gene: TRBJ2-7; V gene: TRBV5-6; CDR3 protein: CASSPLGTLVYEQYF
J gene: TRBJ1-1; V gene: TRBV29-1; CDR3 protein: CSVVGGDTEAFF
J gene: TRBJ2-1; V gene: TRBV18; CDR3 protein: CASSRGRDNEQFF
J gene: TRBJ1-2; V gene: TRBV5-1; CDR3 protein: CASSGETGYGYTF
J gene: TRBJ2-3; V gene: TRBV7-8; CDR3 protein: CASSSFGGADTQYF
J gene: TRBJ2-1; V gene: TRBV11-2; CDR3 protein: CASRGGRTYNEQFF
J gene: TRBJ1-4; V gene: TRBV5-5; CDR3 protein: CASSNQAQLSMTGVREKLFF
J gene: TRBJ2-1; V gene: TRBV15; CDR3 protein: CATSRTRDLSYNEQFF
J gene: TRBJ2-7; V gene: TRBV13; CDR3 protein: CASSKEGGQDYEQYF
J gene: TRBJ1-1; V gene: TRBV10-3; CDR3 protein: CAISESGHTEAFF
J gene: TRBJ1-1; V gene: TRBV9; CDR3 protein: CASSPGTSTRTFF